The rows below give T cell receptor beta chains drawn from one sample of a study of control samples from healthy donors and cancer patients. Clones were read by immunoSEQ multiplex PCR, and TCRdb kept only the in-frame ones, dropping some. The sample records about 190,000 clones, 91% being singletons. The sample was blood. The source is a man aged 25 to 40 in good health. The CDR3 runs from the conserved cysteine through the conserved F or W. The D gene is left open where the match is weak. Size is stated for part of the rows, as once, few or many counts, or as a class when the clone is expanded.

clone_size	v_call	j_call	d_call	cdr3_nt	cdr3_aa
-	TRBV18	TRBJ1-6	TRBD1	TGTGCCAGCTCCCCTGGACAGGGCCGCAATTCACCCCTCCACTTT	CASSPGQGRNSPLHF
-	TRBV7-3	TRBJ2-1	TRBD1	TGTGCCAGCAGCTTCTACAGGGGAGATGAGCAGTTCTTC	CASSFYRGDEQFF
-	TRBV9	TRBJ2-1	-	TGTGCCAGCAGCGTCAGAGGGGGACCCAACTACAATGAGCAGTTCTTC	CASSVRGGPNYNEQFF
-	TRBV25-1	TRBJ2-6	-	TGTGCCAGCTTCTCTGGGGCCAACGTCCTGACTTTC	CASFSGANVLTF
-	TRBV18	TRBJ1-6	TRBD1	TGTGCCAGCTCAGAAGGACAGGGGAATAATTCACCCCTCCACTTT	CASSEGQGNNSPLHF
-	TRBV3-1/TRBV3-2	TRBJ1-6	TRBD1	TGTGCCAGCAGCCAAGGTCAGGGGGTCAATTCACCCCTCCACTTT	CASSQGQGVNSPLHF
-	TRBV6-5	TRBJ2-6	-	TGTGCCAGCAGAGACAGGAGCTCTGGGGCCAACGTCCTGACTTTC	CASRDRSSGANVLTF
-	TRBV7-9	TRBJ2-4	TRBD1	TGTGCCAGCGGCCACAGGGGCCAAAACATTCAGTACTTC	CASGHRGQNIQYF
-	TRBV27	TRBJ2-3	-	TGTGCCAGCAGTTTATACAGAGGAGGGGATACGCAGTATTTT	CASSLYRGGDTQYF
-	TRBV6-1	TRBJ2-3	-	TGTGCCAGCAGTGAAAGGGGTGGTACGCAGTATTTT	CASSERGGTQYF
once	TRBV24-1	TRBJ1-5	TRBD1	TGTGCCACCAGTGAGTCGATCGGACAGGGGGTCACGTATAGCAATCAGCCCCAGCATTTT	CATSESIGQGVTYSNQPQHF
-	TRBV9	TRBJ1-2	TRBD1	TGTGCCAGCACGACCGGGACAGCGGCCCTCAATGGCTACACCTTC	CASTTGTAALNGYTF
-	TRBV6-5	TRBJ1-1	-	TGTGCCAGCTTACACAACCCCCCTGAAGCTTTCTTT	CASLHNPPEAFF
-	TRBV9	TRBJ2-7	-	TGTGCCAGCAGCGTCTCGGACAAAATTACGAGGCAGTACTTC	CASSVSDKITRQYF
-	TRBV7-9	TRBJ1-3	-	TGTGCCAGCAGCCCGGTCGACCTGACAGGCTCTGGAAACACCATATATTTT	CASSPVDLTGSGNTIYF
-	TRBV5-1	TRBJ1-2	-	TGCGCCAGCCACCCCGGGGACTCGGGGTTATATGGCTACACCTTC	CASHPGDSGLYGYTF
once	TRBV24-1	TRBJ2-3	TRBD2	TGTGCCACCAGTGAGCGGACTAGAGGAGGGGGCACAGATACGCAGTATTTT	CATSERTRGGGTDTQYF
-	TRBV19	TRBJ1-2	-	TGTGCCAGTAATAGCAACTATGGCTACACCTTC	CASNSNYGYTF
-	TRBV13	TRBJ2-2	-	TGTGCCAGCAGCTTTGCATCGAACACCGGGGAGCTGTTTTTT	CASSFASNTGELFF
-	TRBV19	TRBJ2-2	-	TGTGCCAGTAGTATAGATGTCGGGGGCAGGCCCGCGAACACCGGGGAGCTGTTTTTT	CASSIDVGGRPANTGELFF
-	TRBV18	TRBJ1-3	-	TGTGCCAGCTCACCACTGCCGGTCGCGGAAGGAAACACCATATATTTT	CASSPLPVAEGNTIYF
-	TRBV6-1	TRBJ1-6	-	TGTGCCAGCAGTGAAAATGCAGCCGCCTATAATTCACCCCTCCACTTT	CASSENAAAYNSPLHF
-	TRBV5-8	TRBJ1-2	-	TGTGCCAGCAGCTTTCGTGCGGGGTCCAACTATGGCTACACCTTC	CASSFRAGSNYGYTF
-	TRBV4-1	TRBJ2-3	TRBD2	TGCGCCAGCAGCCTGAGTACTAGCGGGGGTAGCACAGATACGCAGTATTTT	CASSLSTSGGSTDTQYF
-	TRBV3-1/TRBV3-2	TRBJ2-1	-	TGTGCCAGCAGCCAAGATGGGCTAGATTTCAATGAGCAGTTCTTC	CASSQDGLDFNEQFF
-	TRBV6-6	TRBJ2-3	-	TGTGCCAGCAGTTACGGGGAGCTTTTGGCAGATACGCAGTATTTT	CASSYGELLADTQYF
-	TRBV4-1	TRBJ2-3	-	TGCGCCAGCAGCCAAGATCTAGCGAGCACAGATACGCAGTATTTT	CASSQDLASTDTQYF
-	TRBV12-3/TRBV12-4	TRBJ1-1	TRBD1	TGTGCCAGCAGTTTACAGGGGGGGACTGAAGCTTTCTTT	CASSLQGGTEAFF
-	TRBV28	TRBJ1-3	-	TGTGCCAGCTCGACTGGGGGGGTCCCTGGAAACACCATATATTTT	CASSTGGVPGNTIYF
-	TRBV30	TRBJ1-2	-	TGTGCCTGGAGTGTAGACAGGAGAGGCTACACCTTC	CAWSVDRRGYTF
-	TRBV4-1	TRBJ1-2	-	TGCGCCAGCAGCCAAGCGGGGAACATCAATGGCTACACCTTC	CASSQAGNINGYTF
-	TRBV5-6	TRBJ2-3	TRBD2	TGTGCCAGCAGCCAATCGGGACTAGCGGGGGGGACAGATACGCAGTATTTT	CASSQSGLAGGTDTQYF
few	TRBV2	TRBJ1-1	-	TGTGCCAGCAGTGAATTGATCATGAACACTGAAGCTTTCTTT	CASSELIMNTEAFF
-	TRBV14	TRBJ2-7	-	TGTGCCAGCAGCCAAGCAACGGGGCGGCTTGGCGAGCAGTACTTC	CASSQATGRLGEQYF
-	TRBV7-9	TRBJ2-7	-	TGTGCCAGCAGCTTCCATCGTCTCAGGGGCTACGAGCAGTACTTC	CASSFHRLRGYEQYF
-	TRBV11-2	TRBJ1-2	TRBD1	TGTGCCAGCAGCCCTTCGGACGACAGGGGGCGGTACTATGGCTACACCTTC	CASSPSDDRGRYYGYTF
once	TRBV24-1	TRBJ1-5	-	TGTGCCACCAGTGTGGCAGGGTCCCAGCCCCAGCATTTT	CATSVAGSQPQHF
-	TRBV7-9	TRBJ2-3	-	TGTGCCACCCAGCACGTACGCACAGATACGCAGTATTTT	CATQHVRTDTQYF
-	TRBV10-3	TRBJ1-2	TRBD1	TGTGCCATCAGGACAGGGGGCGATTATGTCTATGGCTACACCTTC	CAIRTGGDYVYGYTF
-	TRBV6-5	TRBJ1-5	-	TGTGCCAGCACCGACTCTCAGCCCCAGCATTTT	CASTDSQPQHF
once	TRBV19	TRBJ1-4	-	TGTGCCAGTATAGCGAGGGCCGGTAATGAAAAACTGTTTTTT	CASIARAGNEKLFF
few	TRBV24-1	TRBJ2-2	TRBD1	TGTGCCACCAGTGGTAGGCCAGGACAGGGGAACACCGGGGAGCTGTTTTTT	CATSGRPGQGNTGELFF
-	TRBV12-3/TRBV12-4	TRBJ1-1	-	TGTGCCAGCAGTTTCGCAGGAGGGGCTTTCTTT	CASSFAGGAFF